This is a list of T cell receptor beta chains from one sample in a study of T cell responses to AZD1222 COVID-19 vaccine. This table comes from immunoSEQ multiplex PCR, and its TCRdb copy is limited to in-frame clones, with some not included. This table holds some 86,000 clones, around 84% found once. The specimen comprised peripheral blood, sampled on day 0 of AZD1222 vaccination. Every receptor here comes from an adult in good health. Each CDR3 is given with its conserved first and last residue. The D gene is left open where the match is weak. For some rows the clone size is stated as once, few or many, or as a class when expanded; others skip it.

j_call clone_size v_call d_call cdr3_length cdr3_nt cdr3_aa
TRBJ1-2 . TRBV5-4 . 16 TGTGCCAGCAGCGTTGACGCTAACGGGGAGAACTATGGCTACACCTTC CASSVDANGENYGYTF
TRBJ1-2 . TRBV18 . 14 TGTGCCAGCTCACCAATCGAGGGGAACTATGGCTACACCTTC CASSPIEGNYGYTF
TRBJ1-5 . TRBV19 . 15 TGTGCCAGTAGTAGGACAGAGTATAGCAATCAGCCCCAGCATTTT CASSRTEYSNQPQHF
TRBJ1-2 . TRBV12-3/TRBV12-4 . 13 TGTGCCAGCAGTTTATCCCCAGGGGATGGCTACACCTTC CASSLSPGDGYTF
TRBJ1-2 few TRBV7-2 . 14 TGTGCCAGCAGCGGTAGGACACCTGATTATGGCTACACCTTC CASSGRTPDYGYTF
TRBJ2-7 . TRBV5-4 TRBD1 15 TGTGCCAGCAGTAGATCGGACAGGTCCTGGGGCGAGCAGTACTTC CASSRSDRSWGEQYF
TRBJ1-5 . TRBV28 . 16 TGTGCCAGCAGTTTTGCGAAGCGGGGGAGCAATCAGCCCCAGCATTTT CASSFAKRGSNQPQHF
TRBJ1-5 . TRBV18 . 15 TGTGCCAGCTCTATAACAGGGCTTAGCAATCAGCCCCAGCATTTT CASSITGLSNQPQHF
TRBJ2-5 few TRBV5-4 TRBD1 13 TGTGCCAGTAAACAGGGGGCCGAAGAGACCCAGTACTTC CASKQGAEETQYF
TRBJ1-2 . TRBV7-9 TRBD1 12 TGTGCCAGCAGCTCCCAGACAGGGGGCTACACCTTC CASSSQTGGYTF
TRBJ2-5 few TRBV28 . 13 TGTGCCAGCAGTTTGGTTAGCGAAGAGACCCAGTACTTC CASSLVSEETQYF
TRBJ1-2 . TRBV7-9 TRBD1 13 TGTGCCAGCAGCTTAGAGACAGGGCGAGGCTACACCTTC CASSLETGRGYTF
TRBJ1-2 . TRBV6-5 . 12 TGTGCCAGCAGTTGGACTAACTATGGCTACACCTTC CASSWTNYGYTF
TRBJ1-1 . TRBV3-1/TRBV3-2 . 11 TGTGCCAGCACCTCAGGAGGGGCGGCTTTCTTT CASTSGGAAFF
TRBJ2-7 . TRBV7-8 TRBD2 15 TGTGCCAGCAGCACCTTCGGGGGGGCCTCCTACGAGCAGTACTTC CASSTFGGASYEQYF
TRBJ1-2 . TRBV7-8 . 12 TGTGCCAGCAGCTCCCGGAACTATGGCTACACCTTC CASSSRNYGYTF
TRBJ2-7 . TRBV5-8 . 13 TGTGCCAGCAGCTTAGGGACCACCTACGAGCAGTACTTC CASSLGTTYEQYF
TRBJ2-7 . TRBV2 TRBD2 13 TGTGCCAGCAGTCGACTAGCAGGAAACGAGCAGTACTTC CASSRLAGNEQYF
TRBJ1-1 . TRBV18 . 12 TGTGCCAGCTCAGGTAGGAACACTGAAGCTTTCTTT CASSGRNTEAFF
TRBJ2-1 . TRBV7-8 . 13 TGTGCCAGCAGTGGCCGGGCTGACAATGAGCAGTTCTTC CASSGRADNEQFF
TRBJ1-2 . TRBV21-1 . 11 TGTGCCGGCAGGGCTAGCTATGGCTACACCTTC CAGRASYGYTF
TRBJ1-1 . TRBV5-4 . 15 TGTGCCAGCAGCCCACCAGGGGCGCTTAACACTGAAGCTTTCTTT CASSPPGALNTEAFF
TRBJ2-2 . TRBV4-1 TRBD2 19 TGCGCCAGCAGCCAAGGGATCTTAAGGCGGGAGGTGGGCACCGGGGAGCTGTTTTTT CASSQGILRREVGTGELFF
TRBJ2-7 . TRBV15 TRBD1 17 TGTGCCACCAGCAGGAACGACATGCGGACAGGGTCAGGCGAGCAGTACTTC CATSRNDMRTGSGEQYF
TRBJ2-1 . TRBV19 TRBD2 14 TGTGCCAGTAGTACGACTAGCGGGACGAATGAGCAGTTCTTC CASSTTSGTNEQFF
TRBJ1-1 . TRBV4-1 TRBD1 13 TGCGCCAGCAGCCAAGGACAGGGCACTGAAGCTTTCTTT CASSQGQGTEAFF
TRBJ1-4 . TRBV19 . 17 TGTGCCAGCCACCCAGACACCTCTAGGAGGGGGAATGAAAAACTGTTTTTT CASHPDTSRRGNEKLFF
TRBJ2-3 . TRBV5-1 . 15 TGCGCCAGCAGCTTGAGGGGGGCTGGCACAGATACGCAGTATTTT CASSLRGAGTDTQYF
TRBJ2-3 . TRBV18 . 15 TGTGCCAGCTCACCAGCGAGGGGTTCCCCAGATACGCAGTATTTT CASSPARGSPDTQYF
TRBJ2-1 . TRBV6-5 . 14 TGTGCCAGCGGAGGTATCAGGGTGGGCAATGAGCAGTTCTTC CASGGIRVGNEQFF
TRBJ1-2 . TRBV4-1 . 12 TGCGCCAGCAGCCTGGGGGCGGGGGGCTACACCTTC CASSLGAGGYTF
TRBJ1-5 . TRBV19 . 13 TGTGCCAGTAGTATAGGGAAATGGCAGCCCCAGCATTTT CASSIGKWQPQHF
TRBJ2-7 . TRBV9 . 13 TGTGCCAGCAGCGGCGGACTGGCCTACGAGCAGTACTTC CASSGGLAYEQYF
TRBJ1-1 . TRBV18 . 13 TGTGCCAGCTCACCACCTCCGAACACTGAAGCTTTCTTT CASSPPPNTEAFF
TRBJ1-4 . TRBV7-9 TRBD1 15 TGTGCCAGCAGCTACACGACAGGGGGCATTGAAAAACTGTTTTTT CASSYTTGGIEKLFF
TRBJ1-4 . TRBV3-1/TRBV3-2 . 13 TGTGCCAGCAGCCTCCGGTACGGTGAAAAACTGTTTTTT CASSLRYGEKLFF
TRBJ2-3 . TRBV30 . 20 TGTGCCTGGAGTGCCCTAGGGGACCTTCTTGACGACCGTAGCACAGATACGCAGTATTTT CAWSALGDLLDDRSTDTQYF
TRBJ1-2 . TRBV4-2 . 15 TGTGCCAGCAGCCAAGAATGGACGGCAAAGAATGGCTACACCTTC CASSQEWTAKNGYTF
TRBJ1-5 few TRBV5-5 . 15 TGTGCCAGCAGCTTGCGATTCGGAACGGATCAGCCCCAGCATTTT CASSLRFGTDQPQHF
TRBJ1-1 once TRBV15 . 13 TGTGCCACCAGCAGAGGAGGTGGCACTGAAGCTTTCTTT CATSRGGGTEAFF
TRBJ1-6 . TRBV5-1 TRBD1 14 TGCGCCAGCAGCACCGACAGGGGAAGGTCACCCCTCCACTTT CASSTDRGRSPLHF
TRBJ2-2 . TRBV21-1 . 19 TGTGCCAGCAGCAAAGGCGGGGTAGGGTGGACAGGGAGGACCGGGGAGCTGTTTTTT CASSKGGVGWTGRTGELFF
TRBJ1-5 . TRBV25-1 . 12 TGTGCCAGCAGTCAGGGCAATCAGCCCCAGCATTTT CASSQGNQPQHF
TRBJ2-5 . TRBV3-1/TRBV3-2 . 12 TGTGCCAGCAGCCAAACGCAAGAGACCCAGTACTTC CASSQTQETQYF
TRBJ2-2 . TRBV10-2 . 17 TGCGCCAGCAGTGTCGGCAGCCCAACAAGTAACACCGGGGAGCTGTTTTTT CASSVGSPTSNTGELFF
TRBJ2-3 . TRBV6-5 TRBD2 14 TGTGCCAGCACTACTAGCGGGAACTCAGATACGCAGTATTTT CASTTSGNSDTQYF
TRBJ1-5 once TRBV2 . 13 TGTGCCAGCAGTCTTAACAGCAATCAGCCCCAGCATTTT CASSLNSNQPQHF
TRBJ2-3 once TRBV30 . 12 TGTGCCTGGAGAAGGGGCACAGATACGCAGTATTTT CAWRRGTDTQYF
TRBJ1-1 . TRBV30 . 15 TGTGCCTGGATGAGGGACATAGGGATGAACACTGAAGCTTTCTTT CAWMRDIGMNTEAFF